This paragraph reports one TCR beta chain. Its antigen is still unknown. Per-base quality was not reported, and no clone a single base away is much larger than it. RNA was extracted using the RNeasy kit, and roughly 0.45 to 1 microgram was reverse transcribed with random hexamers. The immunoSEQ multiplex PCR assay, covering 54 Vbeta and 13 Jbeta segments, was used to amplify TCR beta CDR3 regions. PCR amplification bias was corrected by using a synthetic template baseline for primer optimization and computational correction. Turning to the authors' computational methods: Reads were assigned to V, D and J genes according to IMGT and analyzed in immunoSEQ Analyzer, with only productive sequences retained. To calculate clonality, Shannon entropy was normalized by log2 of the number of productive unique sequences and then subtracted from one. Public and private clones were assessed among the 100 most prevalent clones of each patient and control. Clones were defined as Susac-specific when absent from the healthy and MS cohorts, from about a thousand published viral clones and from other ImmuneACCESS disease sequences. TCRdb reanalyzed the raw reads on its own, using fastp at Q25 for trimming and MiXCR for clone calling, and kept in-frame beta chains. Every distinct CDR3 protein forms one entry, paired with its most common genes and DNA. TCRdb's processing, not the authors', yielded these V and J calls. Recorded for this sample are some 180,000 distinct CDR3 sequences; over 85% of them occurred a single time. The ten top clones hold approximately 0.1% of the sample.

The data belong to a study of CD8 T cells in Susac syndrome (dated by TCRdb to about 2019). Looking at the study overall: Repertoire sequencing was used to test whether CD8+ T cell activation and differentiation in Susac syndrome was antigen driven. Results and caveats for the whole study, not just this receptor: The number of individuals in the TCR sequencing and HLA analysis was acknowledged as relatively small.

The CDR3 starts with the cysteine, ends with the phenylalanine, and has 12 residues. Just the 36-base CDR3 DNA is kept, in frame starting at base 1. V sheds 4 bases and J sheds 4 bases, leaving 5 bases between their ends. Looking up the germline V gene yields CDR1 KGHDR and CDR2 SFDVKD. Peripheral blood CD8+ and CD4+ T cells from healthy donors, Susac syndrome patients and multiple sclerosis patients were profiled using high-throughput TCR beta sequencing. The healthy donors served as controls matched for age and sex. CD8+ TEMRA cells were enriched by FACS, while bulk CD8+ and CD4+ T cells were purified by magnetic negative isolation. Blood was collected in EDTA tubes and processed within 24 hours, with PBMCs isolated through density gradient centrifugation. PBMCs intended for TCR sequencing were cryopreserved in liquid nitrogen and were subsequently thawed in a 37 degrees C water bath. The sorted or isolated CD4+, CD8+ and CD8+ TEMRA cells had a purity of 90% or higher.

This TCR derives from a human donor in good health. The chain joins TRBV24-1 to TRBJ2-3; no D segment can be confidently identified. Sequenced: CD4+ T cells from PBMCs. CDR3 reads: CATSEAADTQYF. At the DNA level, the sequence is TGTGCCACCAGTGAGGCAGCAGATACGCAGTATTTT.